Sequencing of this TCR beta chain was carried out in a study of shared clonotypes between healthy human individuals. This clone has just one count. Original processing notes: Quality scores were absent from the junction-only immunoSEQ sequences, so filtering differed. Repertoires were generated with immunoSEQ multiplex PCR, while TCRdb's copy carries only in-frame clones and drops some. D and trimming were read from the DNA, whereas the V and J calls and clone size are those reported in that table. The sample carries roughly 1,800,000 clones, 85% to 95% recorded once. CD8 cells classed as naive were CD45RO-negative and positively selected for CCR7, excluding terminally differentiated effector memory CD45RA+ cells. Trimming cost V 6 bases and J 11 bases, with 19 bases left between them. The CDR3 is 13 amino acids. CDR1 and CDR2 (germline): SEHNR, FQNEAQ (reference sequence).

Sequencing was performed on naive CD8+ T cells sorted from blood. The receptor was isolated from a man aged 18 to 30 in good health. This chain uses TRBV7-9 with TRBJ1-1; D is unresolved. The CDR3 spells CASSLLFLREAFF. CDR3 coding DNA: TGTGCCAGCAGTTTATTATTTTTAAGGGAGGCTTTCTTT.